The rows below give T cell receptor beta chains drawn from one sample of a study of cytomegalovirus exposure and HLA in healthy donors. Measured with immunoSEQ multiplex PCR; TCRdb has only the in-frame clones, and not every one. Here the sample table reports 150,000 to 200,000 clones. Sequenced material: PBMCs. Receptors were obtained from a woman between 18 and 29 years old in good health and CMV-seropositive. The CDR3 runs from the conserved cysteine through the conserved F or W. The D gene is left open where the match is weak.

V gene	J gene	D gene	CDR3 DNA	CDR3 protein
TRBV4-1	TRBJ1-2	TRBD1	TGCGCCAGCAGACAGGGGGGGCAGATCTCTGGCTACACCTTC	CASRQGGQISGYTF
TRBV13	TRBJ2-2	TRBD2	TGTGCCAGCAGCTTAGGCCTTAGCGGGGGCACCGGGGAGCTGTTTTTT	CASSLGLSGGTGELFF
TRBV5-1	TRBJ1-6	TRBD1	TGCGCCAGCAGCTTGGCGTCAGGGGGCCTGGTTAATTCACCCCTCCACTTT	CASSLASGGLVNSPLHF
TRBV6-7	TRBJ1-5	NA	TGTGCCAGCAGTTACGTTGGGCAGCTTAGCAATCAGCCCCAGCATTTT	CASSYVGQLSNQPQHF
TRBV5-6	TRBJ2-3	NA	TGTGCCAGCAGCTTCGACAGGGACTCAGATACGCAGTATTTT	CASSFDRDSDTQYF
TRBV2	TRBJ2-5	TRBD1	TGTGCCAGCGTCCGGGACAGGGACAATGCGCAGTACTTC	CASVRDRDNAQYF
TRBV7-9	TRBJ1-1	TRBD1	TGTGCCAGCAGCTTACGGGACAGGGGAGCTGTCGCTGAAGCTTTCTTT	CASSLRDRGAVAEAFF
TRBV6-5	TRBJ1-1	NA	TGTGCCAGCAGTTACCCGGAGGCCACTGAAGCTTTCTTT	CASSYPEATEAFF
TRBV6-1	TRBJ1-5	NA	TGTGCCAGCAGCTGGAGGGTGGGTCAGCCCCAGCATTTT	CASSWRVGQPQHF
TRBV4-2	TRBJ2-3	TRBD2	TGTGCCAGCAGCCAAGATTGGGGTAGCGGGGGGGCGGATACGCAGTATTTT	CASSQDWGSGGADTQYF
TRBV5-1	TRBJ2-5	TRBD1	TGCGCCAGCAGCTTAGACAGGGGGCACCAAGAGACCCAGTACTTC	CASSLDRGHQETQYF
TRBV5-6	TRBJ2-5	NA	TGTGCCAGCAGCTTGAGCGAGACCCAGTACTTC	CASSLSETQYF
TRBV7-8	TRBJ2-7	TRBD1	TGTGCCAGCAGCTCAGGACAGGGCGTCTACGAGCAGTACTTC	CASSSGQGVYEQYF
TRBV6-1	TRBJ1-2	TRBD1	TGTGCCAGCAGCCGACAGGGGATAGGTTATGGCTACACCTTC	CASSRQGIGYGYTF
TRBV18	TRBJ1-1	NA	TGTGCCAGCTCACCCGCGACACTTTCGAACACTGAAGCTTTCTTT	CASSPATLSNTEAFF
TRBV19	TRBJ1-2	NA	TGTGCCAGTAGTACCTTGGCCCCATCTCCCAACTATGGCTACACCTTC	CASSTLAPSPNYGYTF
TRBV6-6	TRBJ2-2	TRBD2	TGTGCCAGCAGTTCGGAGCGGGGGGGTAACACCGGGGAGCTGTTTTTT	CASSSERGGNTGELFF
TRBV6-4	TRBJ2-6	NA	TGTGCCAGCAGTGACTCGACGGGTGCCGGGGCCAACGTCCTGACTTTC	CASSDSTGAGANVLTF
TRBV11-3	TRBJ2-1	NA	TGTGCCAGTTCACTTTTAACAGGGCCTTTGGGCAATGAGCAGTTCTTC	CASSLLTGPLGNEQFF
TRBV5-4	TRBJ2-7	TRBD1	TGTGCCAGCAGCAGGGGACAGGGGATCTCCTACGAGCAGTACTTC	CASSRGQGISYEQYF
TRBV2	TRBJ1-5	TRBD1	TGTGCCAGCACCGGACAGGTAGGACAGCCCCAGCATTTT	CASTGQVGQPQHF
TRBV10-3	TRBJ1-3	NA	TGTGCCATCAGTGAGTCCACAGGGTTCGGAAACACCATATATTTT	CAISESTGFGNTIYF
TRBV6-6	TRBJ2-7	TRBD2	TGTGCCAGCATCCTGACAGCGGGAAGCTCCTACGAGCAGTACTTC	CASILTAGSSYEQYF
TRBV7-9	TRBJ2-1	TRBD2	TGTGCCAGCAGCTTTTGGACTAGCGGGAGAGTCGAGCAGTTCTTC	CASSFWTSGRVEQFF
TRBV18	TRBJ2-5	TRBD2	TGTGCCAGCTCACCAGAGCTAGCGGGGGGAAGAGAGACCCAGTACTTC	CASSPELAGGRETQYF
TRBV28	TRBJ1-5	TRBD1	TGTGCCAGCAGTTTCCTCGTTGGGACAGGGGCTAGAAATCAGCCCCAGCATTTT	CASSFLVGTGARNQPQHF
TRBV18	TRBJ1-6	TRBD1	TGTGCCAGCTCACTAAGGACAGGGAAGAGCTCCTATAATTCACCCCTCCACTTT	CASSLRTGKSSYNSPLHF
TRBV5-4	TRBJ1-2	NA	TGTGCCAGCCGCTATAGCGGGGGGACTCATGGCTACACCTTC	CASRYSGGTHGYTF
TRBV7-9	TRBJ1-6	NA	TGTGCCAGCAGCTCAGTACAGGGTTCACCCCTCCACTTT	CASSSVQGSPLHF
TRBV7-2	TRBJ1-2	TRBD1	TGTGCCAGCAGTGAACCCTGGGACAGGGGTTATGGCTACACCTTC	CASSEPWDRGYGYTF
TRBV15	TRBJ1-5	TRBD1	TGTGCCACCAGCAGAGTACAGGGGAATCAGCCCCAGCATTTT	CATSRVQGNQPQHF
TRBV19	TRBJ1-2	NA	TGTGCCAGTAGTGAAGAGCCGGGACTCCTATCGTATGGCTACACCTTC	CASSEEPGLLSYGYTF
TRBV5-5	TRBJ2-7	TRBD1	TGTGCCAGCAGCTCTTGGGGGGGACAGGGGGTTTTCGAGCAGTACTTC	CASSSWGGQGVFEQYF
TRBV5-4	TRBJ1-4	NA	TGTGCCAGCAGCTTGGGTGGACAGTCAACGACTAATGAAAAACTGTTTTTT	CASSLGGQSTTNEKLFF
TRBV11-2	TRBJ2-4	TRBD2	TGTGCCAGCAGTCCGGGACTAGCGGTAGCCAAAAACATTCAGTACTTC	CASSPGLAVAKNIQYF
TRBV7-8	TRBJ1-4	NA	TGTGCCAGCAGCTTAGGGAGGGCTGAAAAACTGTTTTTT	CASSLGRAEKLFF
TRBV27	TRBJ2-3	NA	TGTGCCAGCAATAGGGGGAGCCCATACACAGATACGCAGTATTTT	CASNRGSPYTDTQYF
TRBV11-2	TRBJ2-1	TRBD2	TGTGCCAGCAGCGGGGGACTAGCGGGATTTTCCTACAATGAGCAGTTCTTC	CASSGGLAGFSYNEQFF
TRBV7-6	TRBJ2-3	TRBD2	TGTGCCAGCAGCTCACCCCGCGGGAGGACAGATACGCAGTATTTT	CASSSPRGRTDTQYF
TRBV7-6	TRBJ2-1	TRBD1	TGTGCCAGCAGCCAAGGACAGGGGTTGGGCAATGAGCAGTTCTTC	CASSQGQGLGNEQFF
TRBV29-1	TRBJ1-1	TRBD1	TGCAGCGCGGGACAGGTGAACACTGAAGCTTTCTTT	CSAGQVNTEAFF
TRBV6-5	TRBJ1-5	NA	TGTGCCAGCAGTTACTCGCTCGGGGTCAATCAGCCCCAGCATTTT	CASSYSLGVNQPQHF
TRBV5-5	TRBJ1-6	NA	TGTGCCAGCAGCTACACCGGGACTGGGACTTCACCCCTCCACTTT	CASSYTGTGTSPLHF
TRBV7-2	TRBJ2-7	TRBD2	TGTGCCAGCAGCTTAGAGGGCGGGAGGACCTACGAGCAGTACTTC	CASSLEGGRTYEQYF
TRBV6-6	TRBJ2-2	TRBD2	TGTGCCAGCAGTTACCAGCGGGGTACGAACACCGGGGAGCTGTTTTTT	CASSYQRGTNTGELFF
TRBV7-2	TRBJ2-5	NA	TGTGCCAGCAGCCCCCCGTCCGTAGAGACCCAGTACTTC	CASSPPSVETQYF
TRBV6-5	TRBJ1-1	TRBD1	TGTGCCAGCAGACTCTACAGGGGGAGGAACACTGAAGCTTTCTTT	CASRLYRGRNTEAFF
TRBV4-3	TRBJ1-2	TRBD1	TGCGCCAGCAGCCGAGAGACAGGGAGTGACTATGGCTACACCTTC	CASSRETGSDYGYTF
TRBV10-3	TRBJ2-3	TRBD2	TGTGCCATCAGTGAGCCCCTAGCGGGAACCACAGATACGCAGTATTTT	CAISEPLAGTTDTQYF
TRBV4-1	TRBJ2-2	NA	TGCGCCAGCAGCCAAGATCGTGCGGGTACCGGGGAGCTGTTTTTT	CASSQDRAGTGELFF
TRBV5-4	TRBJ2-3	TRBD2	TGTGCCAGCAGCCGGGGACTAGCGGGAGTCACAGATACGCAGTATTTT	CASSRGLAGVTDTQYF
TRBV5-1	TRBJ2-3	NA	TGCGCCAGCAGCTTGGCGGGAGATACGCAGTATTTT	CASSLAGDTQYF
TRBV25-1	TRBJ2-7	TRBD2	TGTGCCAGCTGGATTCCCGGACTAGCGGGAACCTACGAGCAGTACTTC	CASWIPGLAGTYEQYF
TRBV5-1	TRBJ1-4	NA	TGCGCCAGCAGCTTGACGATTCGGGAAAAACTGTTTTTT	CASSLTIREKLFF
TRBV7-9	TRBJ2-7	NA	TGTGCCAGCAGCTTAACCGCGACTTCCTACGAGCAGTACTTC	CASSLTATSYEQYF
TRBV19	TRBJ2-1	TRBD2	TGTGCCAGCAGATATTCCGGGACTAGCGAATATGAGCAGTTCTTC	CASRYSGTSEYEQFF
TRBV27	TRBJ1-1	TRBD1	TGTGCCAGCAGTTTTGGGACAGGGGTCACTGAAGCTTTCTTT	CASSFGTGVTEAFF
TRBV13	TRBJ1-4	NA	TGTGCCAGCAGCTTCTTCGGTACAACTAATGAAAAACTGTTTTTT	CASSFFGTTNEKLFF
TRBV5-1	TRBJ2-3	TRBD1	TGCGCCAGCAGCCTCGGACAGGGGGCTTATGCAGATACGCAGTATTTT	CASSLGQGAYADTQYF
TRBV11-3	TRBJ1-1	TRBD1	TGTGCCAGCAGCCGACAGGGTACTGGCACTGAAGCTTTCTTT	CASSRQGTGTEAFF